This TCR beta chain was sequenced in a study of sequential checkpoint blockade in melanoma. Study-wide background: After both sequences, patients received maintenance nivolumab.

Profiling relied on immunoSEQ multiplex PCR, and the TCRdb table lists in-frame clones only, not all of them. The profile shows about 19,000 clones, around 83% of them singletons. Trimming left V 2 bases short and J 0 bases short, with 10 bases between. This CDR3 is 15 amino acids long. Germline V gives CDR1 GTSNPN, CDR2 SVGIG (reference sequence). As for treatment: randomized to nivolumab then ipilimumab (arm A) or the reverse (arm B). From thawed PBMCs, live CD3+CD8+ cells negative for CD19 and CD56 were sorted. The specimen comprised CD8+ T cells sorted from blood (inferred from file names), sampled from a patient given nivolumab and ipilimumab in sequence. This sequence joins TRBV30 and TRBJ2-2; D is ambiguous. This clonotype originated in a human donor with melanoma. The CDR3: CAWSWWQTNTGELFF. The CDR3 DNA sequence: TGTGCCTGGAGTTGGTGGCAGACGAACACCGGGGAGCTGTTTTTT. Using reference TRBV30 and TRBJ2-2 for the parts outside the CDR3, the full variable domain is SQTIHQWPATLVQPVGSPLSLECTVEGTSNPNLYWYRQAAGRGLQLLFYSVGIGQISSEVPQNLSASRPQDRQFILSSKKLLLSDSGFYLCAWSWWQTNTGELFFGEGSRLTVL.